A selection of T cell receptor beta chains follows, all from one sample in a study of blood T cell repertoires in COVID-19. Data came from immunoSEQ multiplex PCR; TCRdb stores just in-frame clones and leaves some out. The sample shows approximately 250,000 clones, roughly 84% of them seen only once. The sample taken for sequencing was peripheral blood. The receptors derive from a woman aged 40 to 50 who had recovered from COVID-19. Each CDR3 is given without its conserved first and last residue. Each record gives: V gene, CDR3 length, J gene, CDR3 protein.

>TRBV30|11|TRBJ1-2
AWRPGGYYGYT
>TRBV6-5|14|TRBJ1-4
ASSYAPTPTGEKLF
>TRBV5-1|11|TRBJ2-1
ASSLAEGNEQF
>TRBV9|15|TRBJ2-3
ASSVATSGLGRDTQY
>TRBV27|13|TRBJ2-7
ASSSLGTRSYEQY
>TRBV6-4|13|TRBJ1-6
ASSEQGTKNSPLH
>TRBV14|15|TRBJ1-2
ASSHWDRGPKNYGYT
>TRBV4-2|10|TRBJ1-2
ASSQGDYGYT
>TRBV6-2/TRBV6-3|12|TRBJ1-5
ASSYMTGNQPQH
>TRBV11-3|16|TRBJ2-3
ASSLARVLSGSTDTQY
>TRBV10-3|14|TRBJ1-4
AISVDRRTTNEKLF
>TRBV18|13|TRBJ1-5
ASSRTGKSNQPQH
>TRBV18|15|TRBJ1-6
ASSVEASGIYNSPLH
>TRBV7-9|15|TRBJ2-1
ASSLLHPAGAVNEQF
>TRBV3-1/TRBV3-2|12|TRBJ1-6
ASSQDPSNSPLH
>TRBV28|13|TRBJ1-4
ASSSGGAQNEKLF
>TRBV19|12|TRBJ2-7
ASSIVASSYEQY
>TRBV13|12|TRBJ1-1
ASSLRGGNTEAF
>TRBV30|13|TRBJ1-6
AWTPLGTANSPLH
>TRBV7-2|12|TRBJ1-6
ASRLGYGDSPLH
>TRBV5-1|10|TRBJ2-1
ASRFDTGEQF
>TRBV11-2|14|TRBJ1-2
ASSLDDRRANYGYT
>TRBV19|12|TRBJ1-3
ASSIQGTGNTIY
>TRBV2|11|TRBJ2-5
ASSDQMRETQY
>TRBV6-2/TRBV6-3|16|TRBJ1-2
ASSYRFKTGGTNYGYT
>TRBV5-5|10|TRBJ1-2
ASSLDSWGYT
>TRBV14|13|TRBJ2-7
ASSQLAGALYEQY
>TRBV28|13|TRBJ2-5
ASLEGQLHGETQY
>TRBV4-1|12|TRBJ1-1
ASSYPGHVQMAF
>TRBV18|13|TRBJ2-1
ASSRGQGAGNEQF
>TRBV5-5|12|TRBJ2-7
ASSLDGRVYEQY
>TRBV12-3/TRBV12-4|11|TRBJ2-1
ASRRTEYNEQF
>TRBV6-5|14|TRBJ2-7
ASSYLGYSGAYEQY
>TRBV5-1|13|TRBJ1-4
ASSLTGFLDEKLF
>TRBV28|10|TRBJ1-1
ASSLDRGKAF
>TRBV12-3/TRBV12-4|11|TRBJ1-2
ATRQGFNYGYT
>TRBV18|12|TRBJ1-4
ASSPRGGNEKLF
>TRBV27|13|TRBJ2-1
ASSLFQGAHNEQF
>TRBV29-1|9|TRBJ1-1
SARGYTEAF
>TRBV2|14|TRBJ2-1
ASSERRGAGYNEQF
>TRBV7-9|12|TRBJ2-7
ASTPGQGSYEQY
>TRBV7-9|11|TRBJ2-5
ASSLAGGETQY
>TRBV2|14|TRBJ1-1
ASSTGGSLLNTEAF
>TRBV10-3|12|TRBJ2-3
AISESDSTDTQY
>TRBV3-1/TRBV3-2|13|TRBJ1-2
ASSQGRDSPYGYT
>TRBV6-4|11|TRBJ2-2
ASSDSEVGELF
>TRBV27|13|TRBJ1-1
ASSLRGVPNTEAF
>TRBV5-1|13|TRBJ1-4
ASSFDTGNNEKLF
>TRBV28|12|TRBJ1-3
ASREQGPGNTIY
>TRBV29-1|11|TRBJ1-1
SVRRVLNTEAF
>TRBV3-1/TRBV3-2|16|TRBJ2-2
ASSQDPRRTGYTGELF
>TRBV6-5|14|TRBJ2-1
ASSYTGLGIYNEQF
>TRBV19|12|TRBJ2-7
ASSGQGAPYEQY
>TRBV18|10|TRBJ1-2
ASSRQDYGYT
>TRBV7-3|12|TRBJ1-2
ASSLQGRGDGYT
>TRBV12-3/TRBV12-4|10|TRBJ2-1
ASKLGGGEQF
>TRBV5-1|12|TRBJ2-3
ASSSVATTDTQY
>TRBV2|11|TRBJ2-5
ASSGTGQETQY
>TRBV10-3|12|TRBJ1-2
AISESTGAYGYT
>TRBV5-4|15|TRBJ2-5
ASSFGLGGQYQETQY